This T cell receptor beta chain comes out of a study of graft-versus-host responses after intestinal transplantation. Per the germline V gene, CDR1 is SGHAT and CDR2 is FQNNGV. Losses at the gene ends were 3 bases for V and 4 bases for J; bases not matched to a gene: 5. There are 14 residues in the CDR3. Turning to this clone: What it binds is not known.

TCRdb keeps only in-frame clones here, not all; method: immunoSEQ multiplex PCR. The data hold 55,000 to 70,000 clones, with about 90% observed a single time. Study results and caveats: GvH clones detected in recipient marrow included some appearing first in ileum or blood.

The V and J genes are TRBV11-2 and TRBJ2-5; 7 positions agree with TRBD1. Here the sequenced sample was PBMCs, taken roughly 120 days after intestinal transplantation. This receptor was taken from a human patient who received an intestinal transplant, so some T cells may come from the graft donor. The CDR3 nucleotides are TGTGCCAGCAGCTTGTACAGGGGCCCAGAGACCCAGTACTTC. Translated: CASSLYRGPETQYF.